A single sample is the source of the 3 T cell receptor beta chains below, sequenced in a study of T cell responses to AZD1222 COVID-19 vaccine. Sequencing used immunoSEQ multiplex PCR; TCRdb keeps in-frame clones, though not all of them. The top ten clones hold 2% to 3% of a sample with some 90,000 clones, roughly 90% of them seen once. Sequencing used peripheral blood, obtained on day 0 of AZD1222 vaccination. All receptors derive from an adult in good health.

As regards this clone: The sample has other DNA sequences that encode this CDR3 too. The chain recombines TRBV29-1 with TRBJ1-1, with a possible D match to TRBD1 (5 bases). The CDR3 extends over 15 amino acids. CDR1 and CDR2 (germline): SQVTM, ANQGSEA. Trimming left V 4 bases short and J 0 bases short, with 15 bases between. Written as DNA, the CDR3 is TGCAGCGTTGGGGCGGGTTGGGGGATGAACACTGAAGCTTTCTTT. Translating gives CSVGAGWGMNTEAFF.

This rearrangement joins TRBV6-1 to TRBJ2-7; D possibly matches TRBD1 or TRBD2 (5 bases each). The length of the CDR3 is 15 residues. Germline lookup yields CDR1 MNHNS and CDR2 SASEGT. Trimming left V 3 bases short and J 0 bases short, with 12 bases between. CDR3 amino acids: CASSDLGGTSYEQYF. Written as DNA, the CDR3 is TGTGCCAGCAGTGACCTCGGTGGGACCTCCTACGAGCAGTACTTC.

This clone was recorded once. This chain uses TRBV10-3 with TRBJ1-3; no definite D call. This CDR3 region has 15 residues. V dropped 0 bases and J dropped 0 bases, with 6 bases sitting between them. The V gene's germline CDR1 is ENHRY and CDR2 SYGVKD. The CDR3, as DNA: TGTGCCATCAGTGAGTCCAGTCTCTCTGGAAACACCATATATTTT. Its protein product is CAISESSLSGNTIYF.